This T cell receptor (beta chain) was identified during a study of regulatory T cells in long-lasting Graves disease. Overall study results and limits: Persistent disease was characterized by preferential usage of TRBV28, TRBJ1-2 and TRBJ2-5. The study examined only peripheral blood, not thyroid tissue.

TCR beta libraries were built with iRepertoire HTBI primers and Arm-PCR of CDR3 regions. Methods used by the authors: Looking across samples, the authors found approximately 60 TRBV and 12 to 15 TRBJ segments. MiXCR was run by TCRdb on the multiplex PCR reads, yielding one entry per CDR3 protein. It is TCRdb's table, rather than the study itself, that gives the V and J calls and clone size. The sample contains approximately 300,000 distinct CDR3 sequences, roughly 18% of which appear only once. Time point indicated: newly diagnosed GD, antithyroid drugs for less than 3 months. Researchers made the TCR library from RNA that was extracted from PBMCs. As regards this clonotype: Its matching antigen is unknown.

Germline CDR1 reads SQVTM; CDR2 reads ANQGSEA. The V and J ends lost 0 bases and 0 bases respectively, with 15 bases between them. The CDR3 runs 17 residues. The gene calls are TRBV29-1 and TRBJ2-1, with D perhaps being TRBD1 or TRBD2 (7 bases each). Sequences were derived from peripheral blood mononuclear cells (PBMCs), sampled at new diagnosis, from a patient treated with antithyroid drugs. The sequence was collected from a female donor with Graves disease. As DNA, the CDR3 is TGCAGCGTTGAAGATGGGGGAGGGGGCGGCTCCTACAATGAGCAGTTCTTC. Amino acids: CSVEDGGGGGSYNEQFF.